This T cell receptor (beta chain) was observed in a study of blood T cell repertoires in COVID-19 (dated by TCRdb to about 2020). About the full investigation: Samples from collaborators originated in the United States, Italy and Spain and spanned both the acute and convalescent phases of COVID-19. The prospective study material was composed of cDNA or gDNA derived from T cells, B-cell-depleted T cells, or PBMCs. The samples were drawn from two sources: the first 160 participants of the ongoing ImmuneRACE study, and 1,000 to 1,500 subjects contributed by 6 global collaborators. The repertoires were made available in a free public database intended to serve as a resource for research on the immune response to SARS-CoV-2. Subjects who had been exposed to COVID-19, were actively infected with it, or had recovered from it provided the deeply sampled blood TCRbeta repertoires that made up the dataset. HLA class I and class II types, where available, came from metadata supplied by the sample provider rather than from assay-based typing. The sample metadata nearly always contained a de-identified subject ID, COVID-19 status, age in years and sex. Study-level results and caveats: The amount of clinical and demographic metadata varied by source and participant and was provided uncurated.

Each collaborating institution followed its own protocols to collect whole blood in K2EDTA tubes. For TCRbeta analysis, collaborators shipped samples in one of three forms: frozen whole blood, isolated PBMCs, or DNA extracted from either of those sample types. About this clone itself: This clone's antigen is unknown. Nothing much larger sits one base from this clone, and base qualities are not available.

V loses 1 base of germline sequence and J loses 1 base, and the interval between the two ends is 6 bases. CDR1 is given as SGHDT and CDR2 as YYEEEE, both from the germline V gene. The CDR3 holds 14 amino acids from the cysteine to the phenylalanine. Only the CDR3 DNA stays, 42 bases, in frame from base 1. The immunoSEQ Assay, a bias-controlled multiplex PCR, was used to amplify TCRbeta CDR3 regions from genomic DNA. On the authors' methods: The number of nucleated cells in each sample was estimated by amplification of reference gene primers within the assay. To quantify the absolute abundance of each unique TCRbeta CDR3 rearrangement, sequence reads were collapsed and filtered. For each sample, productive Simpson clonality was calculated as the square root of Simpson's diversity index across productive rearrangements. TCRdb's version of the immuneACCESS table is confined to in-frame rearrangements and falls short of the full clone set. An unresolved V gene accounts for under half of the shortfall where checked; the remainder is of unknown origin. The V and J calls and clone size are taken from that table; D and trimming were inferred from the DNA. This sample comprises around 170,000 clones, 80% of them detected only once. Together, the top ten hold 6.5% of the sample.

The chain is assembled from TRBV5-6 and TRBJ1-3, with the D gene too uncertain to name. The clonotype comes from a man aged 70-80 years with active or convalescent COVID-19. Sequenced material: peripheral blood. The nucleotides read TGTGCCAGCAGCTTGCGAGGGTCTGGAAACACCATATATTTT. It specifies CASSLRGSGNTIYF.